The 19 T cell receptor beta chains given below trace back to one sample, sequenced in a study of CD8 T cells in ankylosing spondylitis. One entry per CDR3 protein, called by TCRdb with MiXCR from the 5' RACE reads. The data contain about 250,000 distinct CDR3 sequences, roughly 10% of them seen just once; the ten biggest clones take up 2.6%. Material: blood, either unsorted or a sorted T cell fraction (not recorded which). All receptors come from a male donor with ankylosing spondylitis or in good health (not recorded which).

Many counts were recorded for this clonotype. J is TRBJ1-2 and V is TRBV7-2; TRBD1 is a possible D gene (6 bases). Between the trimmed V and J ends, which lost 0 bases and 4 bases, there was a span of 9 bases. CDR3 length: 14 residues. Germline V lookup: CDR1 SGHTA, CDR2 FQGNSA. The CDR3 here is CASSLAQGGYGYTF. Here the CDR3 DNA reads TGTGCCAGCAGCTTAGCGCAAGGGGGCTATGGCTACACCTTC.

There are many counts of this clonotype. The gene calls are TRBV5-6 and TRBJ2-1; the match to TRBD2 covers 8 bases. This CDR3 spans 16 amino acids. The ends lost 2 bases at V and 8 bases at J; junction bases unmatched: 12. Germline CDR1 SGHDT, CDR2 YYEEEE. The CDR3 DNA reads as TGTGCCAGCAGCTTCTGGACGACCGCACTAGCGGATGAGCAGTTCTTC. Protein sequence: CASSFWTTALADEQFF.

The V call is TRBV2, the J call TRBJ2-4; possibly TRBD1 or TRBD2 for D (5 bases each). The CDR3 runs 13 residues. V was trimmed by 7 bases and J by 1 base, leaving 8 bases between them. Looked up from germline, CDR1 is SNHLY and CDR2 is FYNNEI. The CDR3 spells CASIGEAKNIQYF. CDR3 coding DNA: TGTGCCAGCATAGGGGAGGCCAAAAACATTCAGTACTTC.

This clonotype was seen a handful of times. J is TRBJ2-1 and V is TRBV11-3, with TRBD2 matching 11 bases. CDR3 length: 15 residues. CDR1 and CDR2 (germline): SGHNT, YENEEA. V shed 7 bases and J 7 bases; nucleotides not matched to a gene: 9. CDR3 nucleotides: TGTGCCAGCAACAAACTAGCGGGGGATGGTAATGAGCAGTTCTTC. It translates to CASNKLAGDGNEQFF. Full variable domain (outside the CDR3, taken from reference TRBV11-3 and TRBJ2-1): EAGVVQSPRYKIIEKKQPVAFWCNPISGHNTLYWYLQNLGQGPELLIRYENEEAVDDSQLPKDRFSAERLKGVDSTLKIQPAELGDSAVYLCASNKLAGDGNEQFFGPGTRLTVL.

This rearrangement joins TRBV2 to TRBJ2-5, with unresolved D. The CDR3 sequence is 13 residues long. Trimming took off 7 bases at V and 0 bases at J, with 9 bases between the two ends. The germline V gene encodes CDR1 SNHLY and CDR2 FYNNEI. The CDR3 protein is CASNRYNQETQYF. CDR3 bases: TGTGCCAGCAATCGGTACAACCAAGAGACCCAGTACTTC.

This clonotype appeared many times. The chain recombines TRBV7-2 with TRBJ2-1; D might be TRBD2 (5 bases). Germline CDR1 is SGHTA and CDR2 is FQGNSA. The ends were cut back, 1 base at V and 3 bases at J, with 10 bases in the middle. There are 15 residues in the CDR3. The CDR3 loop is CASSLGIEGYNEQFF. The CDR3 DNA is TGTGCCAGCAGCTTAGGGATTGAGGGCTACAATGAGCAGTTCTTC.

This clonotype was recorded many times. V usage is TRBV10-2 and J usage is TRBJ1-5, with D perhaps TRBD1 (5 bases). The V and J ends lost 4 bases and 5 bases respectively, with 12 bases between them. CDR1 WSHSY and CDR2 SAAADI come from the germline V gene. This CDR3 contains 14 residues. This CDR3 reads CASSATPGDQPQHF. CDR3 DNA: TGCGCCAGCAGTGCGACCCCGGGGGATCAGCCCCAGCATTTT.

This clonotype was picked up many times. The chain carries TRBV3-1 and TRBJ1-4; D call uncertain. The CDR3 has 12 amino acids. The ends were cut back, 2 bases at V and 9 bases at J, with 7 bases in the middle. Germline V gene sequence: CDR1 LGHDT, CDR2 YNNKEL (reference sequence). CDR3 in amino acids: CASSQLEKKLFF. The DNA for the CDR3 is TGTGCCAGCAGCCAATTGGAGAAAAAACTGTTTTTT.

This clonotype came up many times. DNA for the CDR3: TGTGCCAGCAGCCCTCCAAATACAGGGGCCCATGGCTACACCTTC. Protein sequence: CASSPPNTGAHGYTF. The J gene is TRBJ1-2, the V gene TRBV7-9; 7 nucleotides line up with TRBD1. Unmatched junction bases numbered 12, after V lost 5 bases and J lost 6 bases. CDR3 length: 15 residues. Germline V gives CDR1 SEHNR, CDR2 FQNEAQ (reference sequence).

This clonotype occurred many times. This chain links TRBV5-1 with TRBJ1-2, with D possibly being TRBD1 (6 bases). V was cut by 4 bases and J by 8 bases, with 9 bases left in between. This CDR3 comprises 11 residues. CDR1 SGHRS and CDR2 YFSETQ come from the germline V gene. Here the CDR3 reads CASSGGGGYTF. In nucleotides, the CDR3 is TGCGCCAGCAGCGGAGGGGGGGGCTACACCTTC.

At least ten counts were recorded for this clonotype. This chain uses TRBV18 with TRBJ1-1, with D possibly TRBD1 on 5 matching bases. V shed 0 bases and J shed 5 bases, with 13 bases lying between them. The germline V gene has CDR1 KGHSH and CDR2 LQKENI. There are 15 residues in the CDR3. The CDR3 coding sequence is TGTGCCAGCTCACCACCTGAGGGGCGAGGGACTGAAGCTTTCTTT. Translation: CASSPPEGRGTEAFF.

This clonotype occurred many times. CDR3: CSASMGSPSYNEQFF. In nucleotides, the CDR3 is TGCAGTGCTAGCATGGGGTCCCCCTCCTACAATGAGCAGTTCTTC. The rearrangement joins TRBV20-1 to TRBJ2-1, with D unresolved. Trimming took 3 bases from V and 0 from J, leaving 12 bases between them. The germline CDR1 and CDR2 sequences are DFQATT and SNEGSKA (reference sequence). This CDR3 contains 15 residues.

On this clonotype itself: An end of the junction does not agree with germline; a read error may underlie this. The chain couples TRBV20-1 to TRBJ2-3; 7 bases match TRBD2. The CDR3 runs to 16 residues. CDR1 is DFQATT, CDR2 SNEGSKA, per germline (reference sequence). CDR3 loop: CCASDGRPGSTDTQYF. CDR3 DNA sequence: TGCTGTGCGTCCGACGGGAGGCCAGGAAGCACAGATACGCAGTATTTT.

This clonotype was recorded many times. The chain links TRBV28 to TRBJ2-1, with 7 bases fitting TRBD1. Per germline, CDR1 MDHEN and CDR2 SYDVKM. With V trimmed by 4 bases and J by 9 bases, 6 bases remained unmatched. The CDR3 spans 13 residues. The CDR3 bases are TGTGCCAGCAGTTCGCCTTCAGGGGGTGAGCAGTTCTTC. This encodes CASSSPSGGEQFF.

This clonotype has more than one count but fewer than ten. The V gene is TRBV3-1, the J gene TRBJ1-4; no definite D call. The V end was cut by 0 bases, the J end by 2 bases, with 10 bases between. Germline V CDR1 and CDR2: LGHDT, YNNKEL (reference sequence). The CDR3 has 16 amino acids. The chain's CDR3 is CASSQEVAFTNEKLFF. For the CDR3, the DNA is TGTGCCAGCAGCCAAGAAGTCGCCTTTACTAATGAAAAACTGTTTTTT.

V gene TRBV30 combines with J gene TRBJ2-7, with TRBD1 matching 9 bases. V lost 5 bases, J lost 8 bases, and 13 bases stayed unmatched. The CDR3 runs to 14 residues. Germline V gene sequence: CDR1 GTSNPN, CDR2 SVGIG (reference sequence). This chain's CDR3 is CAWGPGTGSYKQYF. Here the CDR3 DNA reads TGTGCCTGGGGACCTGGGACAGGGAGTTACAAGCAGTACTTC.

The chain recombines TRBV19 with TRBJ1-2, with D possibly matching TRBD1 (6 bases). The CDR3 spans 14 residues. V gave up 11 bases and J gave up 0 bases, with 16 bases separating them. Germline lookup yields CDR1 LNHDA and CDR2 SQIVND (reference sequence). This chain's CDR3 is CAPTRGHPNYGYTF. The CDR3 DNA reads TGTGCCCCGACTCGGGGACATCCTAACTATGGCTACACCTTC.

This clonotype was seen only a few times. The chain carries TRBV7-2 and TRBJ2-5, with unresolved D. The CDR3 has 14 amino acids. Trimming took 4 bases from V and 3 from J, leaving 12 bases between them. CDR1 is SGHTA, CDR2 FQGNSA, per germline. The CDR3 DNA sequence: TGTGCCAGCAGCTCCTGGTTCCGCGAAGAGACCCAGTACTTC. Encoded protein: CASSSWFREETQYF.

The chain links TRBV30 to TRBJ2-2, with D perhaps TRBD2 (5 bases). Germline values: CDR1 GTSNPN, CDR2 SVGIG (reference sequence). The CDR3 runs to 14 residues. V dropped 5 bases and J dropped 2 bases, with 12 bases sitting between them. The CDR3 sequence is CAWPKGRNTGELFF. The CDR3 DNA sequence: TGTGCCTGGCCCAAAGGGAGAAACACCGGGGAGCTGTTTTTT.